The 7 T cell receptor beta chains below come from one sample, sequenced in a study of blood T cell repertoires in COVID-19. Generated by immunoSEQ multiplex PCR, the TCRdb table keeps only in-frame clones and is missing some. This repertoire shows about 75,000 clones, 65% to 90% found once; its top ten account for about 6.5%. The sequenced sample consisted of peripheral blood. The origin of the receptors is a man older than 75 with COVID-19, enrolled during active disease.

The chain combines TRBV7-9 with TRBJ2-7; 8 bases match TRBD1. V shed 6 bases, J shed 4 bases, and the junction held 8 bases outside the gene matches. Per germline, CDR1 SEHNR and CDR2 FQNEAQ (reference sequence). The CDR3 contains 14 residues. CDR3 in DNA: TGTGCCAGCAGTTTCCCAGGGGGCAAGTACGAGCAGTACTTC. This translates into CASSFPGGKYEQYF.

This clone was seen a single time. This chain connects TRBV6-5 to TRBJ2-6, with D hard to call. V lost 3 bases, J lost 0 bases, and 3 bases lay in between. The germline CDR1 and CDR2 sequences are MNHEY and SVGAGI. This CDR3 spans 14 amino acids. CDR3 nucleotide sequence: TGTGCCAGCAGTTATAGCTCTGGGGCCAACGTCCTGACTTTC. Translated: CASSYSSGANVLTF.

The gene calls are TRBV10-3 and TRBJ1-4, with D possibly being TRBD1 (5 bases). This CDR3 is built from 16 residues. Germline V lookup: CDR1 ENHRY, CDR2 SYGVKD. V was shortened by 6 bases and J by 0 bases, with 14 bases between the two germline ends. CDR3 DNA sequence: TGTGCCATCAGAGGAGGCGGGGGTGCAACTAATGAAAAACTGTTTTTT. Encoded protein: CAIRGGGGATNEKLFF.

The chain carries TRBV7-8 and TRBJ1-2, with 7 bases aligning to TRBD1. CDR1 is SGHVS, CDR2 FQNEAQ, per germline. V dropped 5 bases and J dropped 2; count of bases not matched to a gene: 5. This CDR3 has 14 residues. CDR3 DNA: TGTGCCAGCAGCCATAGGACAGGAAACTATGGCTACACCTTC. As protein: CASSHRTGNYGYTF.

The chain employs TRBV15 and TRBJ2-7; D may be TRBD1 (5 bases). The CDR3 totals 11 residues. Germline V CDR1 and CDR2: LNHNV, YYDKDF (reference sequence). The V end lost 2 bases, the J end lost 8 bases, and 7 bases lay between the germline ends. The CDR3 loop is CATSRTGKQYF. The CDR3 DNA reads TGTGCCACCAGCAGAACAGGAAAGCAGTACTTC.

The chain couples TRBV11-2 to TRBJ1-3, with a possible D match to TRBD1 (5 bases). Trimming pared 1 base from V and 0 bases from J, leaving 7 bases between. This CDR3 has 15 residues. Germline-derived CDR1 and CDR2 are SGHAT and FQNNGV. In nucleotides, the CDR3 is TGTGCCAGCAGCTTAGGGACACTCTCTGGAAACACCATATATTTT. Protein sequence: CASSLGTLSGNTIYF.

The CDR3 is CASSFREPTRANITDTQYF. For the CDR3, the DNA is TGTGCCAGCAGTTTTCGGGAGCCGACCAGGGCTAACATTACAGATACGCAGTATTTT. The chain is built from TRBV27 and TRBJ2-3; the D gene is possibly TRBD2 (6 bases). Germline loops: CDR1 MNHEY, CDR2 SMNVEV (reference sequence). Trimming shortened V by 3 bases and J by 3 bases, and 25 bases separated the two germline ends. This CDR3 is 19 amino acids long.